A single sample is the source of the 17 T cell receptor beta chains below, sequenced in a study of cytomegalovirus exposure and HLA in healthy donors. Profiling relied on immunoSEQ multiplex PCR, and the TCRdb table lists in-frame clones only, not all of them. The data hold fewer than 200,000 clones, with around nine tenths observed a single time. Input material: PBMCs. These receptors were taken from a man in his thirties or forties in good health and CMV-seropositive.

CDR3 in amino acids: CAYYIGFAEAFF. CDR3 nucleotides: TGTGCCTATTATATCGGGTTCGCTGAAGCTTTCTTT. The rearrangement uses TRBV30 and TRBJ1-1; D not resolved. The germline CDR1 and CDR2 sequences are GTSNPN and SVGIG (reference sequence). The CDR3 contains 12 residues. V was clipped by 7 bases and J by 6 bases, with 15 bases between them.

The V call is TRBV4-1, the J call TRBJ2-2, with 10 bases aligning to TRBD1. The CDR3 has 17 amino acids. V was pared by 0 bases and J by 6 bases, with 7 bases of the junction left unmatched. The V gene's germline CDR1 is MGHRA and CDR2 YSYEKL. This CDR3 is CASSQDIRDRGPGELFF. The CDR3 DNA reads TGCGCCAGCAGCCAAGATATCAGGGACAGGGGCCCCGGGGAGCTGTTTTTT.

On this clone: The sample contains more than one DNA sequence encoding this CDR3. This chain uses TRBV7-9 with TRBJ2-7; the D gene is possibly TRBD2 (5 bases). Germline V gives CDR1 SEHNR, CDR2 FQNEAQ (reference sequence). V gave up 0 bases and J gave up 5 bases, with 11 bases separating them. This CDR3 spans 14 amino acids. The CDR3 spells CASSLAGVGHEQYF. Written as DNA, the CDR3 is TGTGCCAGCAGCTTAGCGGGAGTCGGGCACGAGCAGTACTTC.

This clone was recorded only once. The chain has TRBV13 and TRBJ1-1, with a possible D match to TRBD1 (5 bases). V was clipped by 3 bases and J by 7 bases, with 12 bases between them. Germline lookup yields CDR1 PRHDT and CDR2 FYEKMQ (reference sequence). This CDR3 spans 13 amino acids. CDR3 DNA: TGTGCCAGCAGCTTTGGGGGACGGGGTGAAGCTTTCTTT. Translated: CASSFGGRGEAFF.

The chain combines TRBV7-8 with TRBJ1-2, with 9 bases aligning to TRBD1. J lost 13 bases, V lost 2 bases, and 5 bases had no gene match. In germline, CDR1 is SGHVS, CDR2 FQNEAQ. There are 12 residues in the CDR3. Here the CDR3 reads CASSLRDRVGTF. CDR3 bases: TGTGCCAGCAGCTTAAGGGACAGGGTAGGCACCTTC.

This chain connects TRBV5-6 to TRBJ2-6; D unresolved. This CDR3 is 13 amino acids long. The V end was cut by 7 bases, the J end by 4 bases, with 9 bases between. Germline lookup yields CDR1 SGHDT and CDR2 YYEEEE. This CDR3 reads CASAGSGANVLTF. CDR3 in DNA: TGTGCCAGCGCTGGGTCCGGGGCCAACGTCCTGACTTTC.

This CDR3 reads CASSEARGAGVMETQYF. CDR3 DNA: TGTGCCAGCAGTGAAGCAAGGGGAGCGGGAGTGATGGAGACCCAGTACTTC. This chain links TRBV6-1 with TRBJ2-5, with 8 bases that match TRBD2. The CDR3 spans 17 residues. The J segment lost 5 bases and the V segment lost 0 bases, leaving 11 bases of the junction unmatched. Germline assignment: CDR1 MNHNS and CDR2 SASEGT.

This rearrangement joins TRBV5-4 to TRBJ1-5; D call uncertain. CDR3 size: 14 residues. V lost 2 bases and J lost 3, with 9 bases in between. The V gene's germline CDR1 is SGHNT and CDR2 YYREEE (reference sequence). CDR3 nucleotides: TGTGCCAGCAGCTTCGGCACGAACAATCAGCCCCAGCATTTT. This translates into CASSFGTNNQPQHF. The full variable domain, rest sourced from reference TRBV5-4 and TRBJ1-5, is ETGVTQSPTHLIKTRGQQVTLRCSSQSGHNTVSWYQQALGQGPQFIFQYYREEENGRGNFPPRFSGLQFPNYSSELNVNALELDDSALYLCASSFGTNNQPQHFGDGTRLSIL.

This clone was detected once. The rearrangement joins TRBV27 to TRBJ2-3; 13 bases are a match to TRBD2. This CDR3 is built from 15 residues. Losses at the gene ends were 7 bases for V and 6 bases for J; bases not matched to a gene: 7. CDR1 MNHEY and CDR2 SMNVEV come from the germline V gene (reference sequence). The chain's CDR3 is CASNPTSGGADTQYF. The CDR3 bases are TGTGCCAGCAACCCTACTAGCGGGGGGGCGGATACGCAGTATTTT.

The genes are TRBV7-2 and TRBJ2-5; 8 nucleotides agree with TRBD1. Trimming cost V 2 bases and J 5 bases; bases outside gene matches: 4. This CDR3 region has 14 residues. Germline-derived CDR1 and CDR2 are SGHTA and FQGNSA. The CDR3: CASSLQGAQETQYF. CDR3 nucleotide sequence: TGTGCCAGCAGCTTACAGGGGGCGCAGGAGACCCAGTACTTC.

The chain has TRBV4-2 and TRBJ2-7; no clear D gene. Germline CDR1 reads LGHNA; CDR2 reads YNFKEQ. CDR3 length: 13 amino acids. V was trimmed by 5 bases and J by 3 bases, leaving 11 bases between them. The chain's CDR3 is CASSERHDYEQYF. In DNA, the CDR3 is TGTGCCAGCAGCGAAAGACACGACTACGAGCAGTACTTC.

The genes are TRBV5-6 and TRBJ2-7, with 7 bases matching TRBD2. J was trimmed by 3 bases and V by 4 bases; bases with no gene match: 7. CDR1 and CDR2 (germline): SGHDT, YYEEEE. This CDR3 has 14 amino acids. The CDR3 nucleotides read TGTGCCAGCAGCCAAGGGACTATCGACTACGAGCAGTACTTC. Translated: CASSQGTIDYEQYF.

J is TRBJ2-1 and V is TRBV5-6, with D perhaps matching TRBD2 (6 bases). CDR1 and CDR2 from the germline V gene are SGHDT and YYEEEE. The CDR3 is made up of 15 amino acids. Between the trimmed V and J ends, which lost 0 bases and 5 bases, there was a span of 12 bases. CDR3 sequence (DNA): TGTGCCAGCAGCTTGGACCTCCGGAGGGACAATGAGCAGTTCTTC. Its protein product is CASSLDLRRDNEQFF.

The CDR3 sequence: CASSEEREDTQYF. For the CDR3, the DNA is TGTGCCAGTAGTGAGGAAAGGGAGGATACGCAGTATTTT. The J gene is TRBJ2-3, the V gene TRBV19, with D perhaps TRBD2 (5 bases). CDR1 LNHDA and CDR2 SQIVND come from the germline V gene (reference sequence). V was trimmed by 5 bases and J by 6 bases, leaving 12 bases between them. The CDR3 is 13 amino acids.

This clone was observed a single time. This rearrangement joins TRBV9 to TRBJ2-7; D remains ambiguous. Germline CDR1 reads SGDLS; CDR2 reads YYNGEE. Trimming took off 0 bases at V and 2 bases at J, with 15 bases between the two ends. The CDR3 runs 16 residues. CDR3 protein: CASSVAVKANTYEQYF. For the CDR3, the DNA is TGTGCCAGCAGCGTAGCTGTTAAGGCAAATACCTACGAGCAGTACTTC.

The J gene is TRBJ2-3, the V gene TRBV6-4, with D maybe TRBD2 (6 bases). The CDR3 is 15 amino acids. The germline V gene has CDR1 MRHNA and CDR2 SNTAGT. V was clipped by 2 bases and J by 1 base, with 10 bases between them. CDR3 region: CASSDGTGGTDTQYF. CDR3 DNA: TGTGCCAGCAGTGACGGGACGGGGGGCACAGATACGCAGTATTTT.

The J gene is TRBJ1-1, the V gene TRBV28; 11 nucleotides line up with TRBD1. Germline CDR1 MDHEN, CDR2 SYDVKM. The CDR3 spans 15 residues. V lost 7 bases to trimming and J lost 1 base; unmatched junction nucleotides: 5. This CDR3 reads CASTRTGGANTEAFF. CDR3 DNA sequence: TGTGCCAGCACCCGGACAGGGGGCGCGAACACTGAAGCTTTCTTT. The full variable domain, in which reference TRBV28 and TRBJ1-1 provide the parts outside the CDR3, is DVKVTQSSRYLVKRTGEKVFLECVQDMDHENMFWYRQDPGLGLRLIYFSYDVKMKEKGDIPEGYSVSREKKERFSLILESASTNQTSMYLCASTRTGGANTEAFFGQGTRLTVV.